These 11 T cell receptor beta chains share one sample of origin, sequenced in a study of blood T cell repertoires in COVID-19. The assay was immunoSEQ multiplex PCR, and TCRdb's table has in-frame clones only and misses some. This sample has about 140,000 clones, with about 82% found just once. Sequences were obtained from peripheral blood. The receptors derive from a man aged 45 to 65 with acute or convalescent COVID-19.

The sample holds one count of this clone. The V and J genes are TRBV4-1 and TRBJ2-5; maybe TRBD2 (5 bases). The CDR3 spans 17 residues. The germline CDR1 and CDR2 sequences are MGHRA and YSYEKL. V gave up 0 bases and J gave up 1 base, with 15 bases separating them. The CDR3 nucleotides are TGCGCCAGCAGCCAAGATCCGAGGGTAAACCCCCAAGAGACCCAGTACTTC. Protein: CASSQDPRVNPQETQYF.

V and J are TRBV6-4 and TRBJ1-2, with unresolved D. The germline gives CDR1 MRHNA, CDR2 SNTAGT. The CDR3 extends over 15 amino acids. The V gene lost 6 bases and the J gene lost 2 bases, with 16 bases spanning the gap. The CDR3 here is CASRPGGLDNYGYTF. CDR3 coding DNA: TGTGCCAGCAGGCCCGGAGGGCTAGACAACTATGGCTACACCTTC.

The chain links TRBV10-1 to TRBJ2-2, with D possibly matching TRBD1 (6 bases). V lost 4 bases and J 7 bases, leaving 7 bases between the germline ends. CDR3 size: 12 residues. Looked up from germline, CDR1 is WNHNN and CDR2 is SYGVQD (reference sequence). CDR3 sequence: CASSARGGELFF. In nucleotides, the CDR3 is TGCGCCAGCAGTGCCAGGGGCGGGGAGCTGTTTTTT.

J is TRBJ2-1 and V is TRBV6-4; no reliable D call. Looked up from germline, CDR1 is MRHNA and CDR2 is SNTAGT. Trimming removed 5 bases from V and 6 bases from J, with 11 bases in between. The CDR3 totals 13 residues. CDR3 sequence reads: CASSPEYANEQFF. In DNA, the CDR3 is TGTGCCAGCAGTCCAGAATATGCCAATGAGCAGTTCTTC.

This sequence joins TRBV21-1 and TRBJ2-7; TRBD2, the D gene given by the table, was not confirmed from the DNA. TRBV21-1 is flagged as a pseudogene. This CDR3 contains 15 residues. CDR3 sequence (DNA): TGTGCCAGCAGCCCCCGGGGTCAAGGGAACCACGAGCAGTACTTC. Amino acid sequence: CASSPRGQGNHEQYF.

The CDR3 here is CASSSRQGAGEKLFF. The DNA of the CDR3 is TGTGCCAGCAGCTCGCGACAGGGGGCTGGTGAAAAACTGTTTTTT. The chain employs TRBV13 and TRBJ1-4; 10 bases are shared with TRBD1. Trimming at V came to 4 bases and at J to 7 bases, leaving 6 bases not matched to a gene. The CDR3 spans 15 residues. Germline values: CDR1 PRHDT, CDR2 FYEKMQ (reference sequence).

The V call is TRBV13, the J call TRBJ1-3, with a tentative D call TRBD1 (6 bases). The CDR3 has 16 residues. Looked up from germline, CDR1 is PRHDT and CDR2 is FYEKMQ (reference sequence). The V and J ends lost 5 bases and 1 base respectively, with 15 bases between them. The CDR3 reads CASSARGVASGNTIYF. In DNA, the CDR3 is TGTGCCAGCAGCGCCAGGGGTGTCGCGTCTGGAAACACCATATATTTT.

V is TRBV5-1 and J is TRBJ2-7; 8 bases line up with TRBD2. The germline gives CDR1 SGHRS, CDR2 YFSETQ. With V trimmed by 0 bases and J by 4 bases, 3 bases remained unmatched. The CDR3 consists of 14 residues. CDR3 sequence reads: CASSLVGGGYEQYF. The CDR3 region has the DNA TGCGCCAGCAGCTTGGTGGGCGGGGGGTACGAGCAGTACTTC.

This clone showed up just once. This sequence joins TRBV11-2 and TRBJ1-2, with D maybe TRBD1 (6 bases). Trimming pared 1 base from V and 6 bases from J, leaving 15 bases between. In germline, CDR1 is SGHAT, CDR2 FQNNGV. The CDR3 consists of 15 residues. CDR3 bases: TGTGCCAGCAGCTTAGGGCAGGGGCGAACGGATGGCTACACCTTC. Protein sequence: CASSLGQGRTDGYTF.

The CDR3, as DNA: TGTGCCAGCTCACTAGGACAGCATAATTCACCCCTCCACTTT. Its translation is CASSLGQHNSPLHF. The V and J genes are TRBV18 and TRBJ1-6, with D perhaps TRBD1 (6 bases). CDR3 length equals 14 residues. Germline-derived CDR1 and CDR2 are KGHSH and LQKENI. The V end lost 4 bases, the J end lost 5 bases, and 9 bases lay between the germline ends. Together with reference TRBV18 and TRBJ1-6, the CDR3 gives the full variable domain: NAGVMQNPRHLVRRRGQEARLRCSPMKGHSHVYWYRQLPEEGLKFMVYLQKENIIDESGMPKERFSAEFPKEGPSILRIQQVVRGDSAAYFCASSLGQHNSPLHFGNGTRLTVT.

This clone was recorded once. The J gene is TRBJ2-2, the V gene TRBV30; the match to TRBD2 covers 12 bases. Germline CDR1 GTSNPN, CDR2 SVGIG (reference sequence). The CDR3 has 17 amino acids. The junction had 5 bases not matched to a gene; V was cut back by 3 bases and J by 0 bases. For the CDR3, the DNA is TGTGCCTGGAGCGGACTAGCGGGATCTACGAACACCGGGGAGCTGTTTTTT. Its protein product is CAWSGLAGSTNTGELFF.